The 26 T cell receptor beta chains reported below all come from one sample, sequenced in a study of blood T cell repertoires in COVID-19 (dated by TCRdb to 2020 to 2022). The library was obtained by the immunoSEQ multiplex PCR assay. The table comes from immuneACCESS by way of TCRdb, which keeps in-frame sequences with V and J called. Part of the clones is missing from these tables; in studies checked, under half for an unresolved V gene and the rest for unknown reasons. The sample profile shows more than 75,000 clones; about 79% of them were found once. The top ten clonotypes cover 20% to 25% of the sample. What was sequenced was peripheral blood. These receptors all stem from a man in his sixties with acute or convalescent COVID-19.

This sequence joins TRBV6-5 and TRBJ1-6; D might be TRBD1 (6 bases). The CDR3 contains 16 residues. The V gene's germline CDR1 is MNHEY and CDR2 SVGAGI. With 2 bases removed from V and 6 bases from J, the gap between germline ends came to 14 bases. The CDR3 spells CASSYAKNRANSPLHF. For the CDR3, the DNA is TGTGCCAGCAGTTACGCCAAAAACAGGGCTAATTCACCCCTCCACTTT.

This clone came up once. The chain combines TRBV6-5 with TRBJ2-3; 7 bases fit TRBD1. Trimming took 6 bases from V and 2 from J; bases not matched to a gene: 5. The CDR3 has 14 amino acids. CDR1 is MNHEY and CDR2 is SVGAGI in the germline V gene. In DNA form, the CDR3 reads TGTGCCAGCAGCCCCGGACAGGTCACAGATACGCAGTATTTT. The encoded protein is CASSPGQVTDTQYF.

This CDR3 reads CASRDRVGAVSTEAFF. CDR3 in DNA: TGCGCCAGCAGGGACAGGGTTGGTGCAGTAAGCACTGAAGCTTTCTTT. The chain uses TRBV5-1 and TRBJ1-1, with TRBD1 matching over 8 bases. The CDR3 runs to 16 residues. Losses at the gene ends were 5 bases for V and 4 bases for J; bases not matched to a gene: 13. Germline V CDR1 and CDR2: SGHRS, YFSETQ.

With respect to this clone: Sequence at one end of the junction differs from germline and may be a read error. The CDR3 nucleotides are TGTGCCAGCAGTACGCGACAGACACTGGATTTT. This gives the protein CASSTRQTLDF. This chain connects TRBV2 to TRBJ1-3; the D gene is possibly TRBD1 (5 bases). Germline V gene data show CDR1 as SNHLY and CDR2 as FYNNEI. CDR3 length: 11 amino acids.

The chain links TRBV19 to TRBJ1-2; TRBD1 matches 11 bases. The CDR3 length is 15 residues. V was pared by 4 bases and J by 8 bases, with 9 bases of the junction left unmatched. Germline loops: CDR1 LNHDA, CDR2 SQIVND (reference sequence). In nucleotides, the CDR3 is TGTGCCAGTAGTACCCGGGACAGGGGGGAGTACGGCTACACCTTC. As protein: CASSTRDRGEYGYTF.

The chain has TRBV29-1 and TRBJ1-1, with D possibly TRBD1 on 5 matching bases. The CDR3 spans 14 residues. With 3 bases removed from V and 0 bases from J, the gap between germline ends came to 11 bases. CDR1 is SQVTM, CDR2 ANQGSEA, per germline. CDR3 DNA: TGCAGCGTTGACAGGGAGGGATTGAACACTGAAGCTTTCTTT. Protein: CSVDREGLNTEAFF.

This chain links TRBV18 with TRBJ2-5; TRBD2 aligns across 14 bases. The germline V gene encodes CDR1 KGHSH and CDR2 LQKENI. Trimming at V came to 4 bases and at J to 0 bases, leaving 1 base not matched to a gene. The CDR3 has 16 residues. CDR3 bases: TGTGCCAGCTCACTGGGACTAGCGGGGGACCAAGAGACCCAGTACTTC. It specifies CASSLGLAGDQETQYF.

This chain uses TRBV19 with TRBJ2-1; 12 bases agree with TRBD1. V lost 4 bases and J lost 4; bases outside the gene matches: 8. CDR3 size: 17 residues. From germline, CDR1 is LNHDA and CDR2 SQIVND (reference sequence). In DNA, the CDR3 is TGTGCCAGTAGTAGAGCCGGGACAGGGGGCAAATACAATGAGCAGTTCTTC. The encoded protein is CASSRAGTGGKYNEQFF.

J is TRBJ2-7 and V is TRBV7-2, with TRBD1 matching 8 bases. V trimming: 5 bases; J trimming: 7 bases; junction bases outside the gene matches: 16. The germline CDR1 and CDR2 sequences are SGHTA and FQGNSA. The CDR3 sequence is 16 residues long. CDR3 nucleotide sequence: TGTGCCAGCAGCCCCCTACCCTGGCAGGGGGCGAGTGAGCAGTACTTC. This encodes CASSPLPWQGASEQYF.

The chain has TRBV5-4 and TRBJ2-2; 13 bases are shared with TRBD2. The germline gives CDR1 SGHNT, CDR2 YYREEE (reference sequence). V shed 4 bases and J 4 bases; nucleotides not matched to a gene: 4. The CDR3 has 16 residues. As DNA, the CDR3 is TGTGCCAGCAGCCCCCGACTAGCGGGGGGCACCGGGGAGCTGTTTTTT. It specifies CASSPRLAGGTGELFF.

Notes on this clone: Sequence at one end of the junction differs from germline and may be a read error. This chain joins TRBV7-2 and TRBJ2-1; D may be TRBD2 (5 bases). This CDR3 region has 14 residues. Germline V gene sequence: CDR1 SGHTA, CDR2 FQGNSA. CDR3 nucleotide sequence: TGTGCCAGCAGCTTAGGGGTTGCGGGTGCGGACCAGCTCTTC. Protein sequence: CASSLGVAGADQLF.

The chain links TRBV18 to TRBJ2-6, with 9 bases identical to TRBD1. J lost 0 bases, V lost 6 bases, and 9 bases had no gene match. Per the germline V gene, CDR1 is KGHSH and CDR2 is LQKENI. The length of the CDR3 is 18 residues. The CDR3 DNA follows: TGTGCCAGCTCGCCGGACAGGGGTACGACCTCTGGGGCCAACGTCCTGACTTTC. It specifies CASSPDRGTTSGANVLTF.

The V and J genes are TRBV7-9 and TRBJ2-7; a weak D match, TRBD2 (6 bases). The CDR3 is 13 residues long. CDR1 and CDR2 from the germline V gene are SEHNR and FQNEAQ (reference sequence). The V gene lost 5 bases and the J gene lost 13 bases, with 21 bases spanning the gap. This CDR3 is CASSIHSGTGHYV. DNA for the CDR3: TGTGCCAGCAGCATTCACTCCGGGACTGGGCACTACGTC.

The rearrangement links TRBV5-1 to TRBJ2-5, with 8 bases that match TRBD2. The CDR3 sequence is 16 residues long. The germline V gene encodes CDR1 SGHRS and CDR2 YFSETQ. The ends lost 4 bases at V and 5 bases at J; junction bases unmatched: 13. CDR3 DNA: TGCGCCAGCAGCGCCCCCCTGGGGACGGGAGGGGAGACCCAGTACTTC. This codes for CASSAPLGTGGETQYF. Full variable domain (missing parts from reference TRBV5-1 and TRBJ2-5): KAGVTQTPRYLIKTRGQQVTLSCSPISGHRSVSWYQQTPGQGLQFLFEYFSETQRNKGNFPGRFSGRQFSNSRSEMNVSTLELGDSALYLCASSAPLGTGGETQYFGPGTRLLVL.

DNA of the CDR3: TGCGCCAGCAGCACCTTACCGACAGGAGGAAATGAAAAACTGTTTTTT. Amino acid sequence: CASSTLPTGGNEKLFF. V and J are TRBV5-1 and TRBJ1-4; TRBD1 is a possible D gene (6 bases). Germline V gene lookup returns CDR1 SGHRS and CDR2 YFSETQ. V was pared by 4 bases and J by 5 bases, with 18 bases between. The CDR3 sequence is 16 residues long.

The CDR3 coding sequence is TGTGCCAGCAGCCAAGTGACACCCGATAATTCACCCCTCCACTTT. It codes for CASSQVTPDNSPLHF. The chain combines TRBV14 with TRBJ1-6; D remains unclear. The V gene's germline CDR1 is SGHDN and CDR2 FVKESK. CDR3 length: 15 residues. V lost 1 base, J lost 5 bases, and 9 bases lay in between.

This clone appeared a few times. V gene TRBV5-1 combines with J gene TRBJ2-7, with a weak D call TRBD1 (6 bases). The length of the CDR3 is 17 residues. Trimming cost V 5 bases and J 5 bases, with 26 bases left between them. CDR1 is SGHRS and CDR2 is YFSETQ in the germline V gene. The CDR3: CASSRGSFFLPGDEQYF. The DNA for the CDR3 is TGCGCCAGCAGTCGGGGCAGCTTCTTTCTTCCAGGGGACGAGCAGTACTTC.

The chain carries TRBV5-1 and TRBJ1-1; the D gene is possibly TRBD1 (6 bases). Germline V gives CDR1 SGHRS, CDR2 YFSETQ. Between the trimmed V and J ends, which lost 4 bases and 0 bases, there was a span of 16 bases. This CDR3 has 16 residues. The chain's CDR3 is CASSLRGKGMNTEAFF. In nucleotides, the CDR3 is TGCGCCAGCAGCCTCAGGGGCAAAGGGATGAACACTGAAGCTTTCTTT.

A single count supports this clone. V gene TRBV7-2 combines with J gene TRBJ2-5; 9 positions agree with TRBD2. The germline CDR1 and CDR2 sequences are SGHTA and FQGNSA. CDR3 length: 15 amino acids. The junction had 4 bases not matched to a gene; V was cut back by 1 base and J by 4 bases. Here the CDR3 DNA reads TGTGCCAGCAGCTTAGATGCGGGGGGGCGAGAGACCCAGTACTTC. Amino acid sequence: CASSLDAGGRETQYF.

This clone was seen a handful of times. The V gene is TRBV15, the J gene TRBJ1-4; D gene uncertain. Germline values: CDR1 LNHNV, CDR2 YYDKDF (reference sequence). V was shortened by 4 bases and J by 2 bases, with 5 bases between the two germline ends. CDR3 length: 13 residues. The CDR3 DNA reads as TGTGCCACCAGCAAATCGACTAATGAAAAACTGTTTTTT. Protein product: CATSKSTNEKLFF.

A few counts support this clone. V and J are TRBV18 and TRBJ2-7, with D possibly being TRBD1 (6 bases). The CDR3 totals 15 residues. The germline V gene encodes CDR1 KGHSH and CDR2 LQKENI. Trimming removed 0 bases at V and 2 bases at J, with 11 bases between. The CDR3 here is CASSPPTGQTYEQYF. In nucleotides, the CDR3 is TGTGCCAGCTCACCACCGACAGGCCAGACCTACGAGCAGTACTTC. Complete variable domain (other parts from reference TRBV18 and TRBJ2-7): NAGVMQNPRHLVRRRGQEARLRCSPMKGHSHVYWYRQLPEEGLKFMVYLQKENIIDESGMPKERFSAEFPKEGPSILRIQQVVRGDSAAYFCASSPPTGQTYEQYFGPGTRLTVT.

V and J are TRBV7-9 and TRBJ1-4, with D possibly being TRBD1 (5 bases). Trimming cost V 1 base and J 1 base, with 16 bases left between them. Germline V CDR1 and CDR2: SEHNR, FQNEAQ (reference sequence). The CDR3 has 18 residues. The CDR3 protein is CASSLGMGDFRTNEKLFF. CDR3 DNA: TGTGCCAGCAGCTTAGGAATGGGGGACTTTCGAACTAATGAAAAACTGTTTTTT.

The V gene is TRBV28, the J gene TRBJ1-5, with 7 bases lining up with TRBD1. V was clipped by 4 bases and J by 2 bases; unmatched bases: 11. CDR3 size: 17 residues. Germline V CDR1 and CDR2: MDHEN, SYDVKM. CDR3 nucleotides: TGTGCCAGCAGTTCAGACAACAGGGGAATTGGCAATCAGCCCCAGCATTTT. It is translated as CASSSDNRGIGNQPQHF.

The rearrangement joins TRBV19 to TRBJ1-1, with D possibly matching TRBD1 (6 bases). Trimming took off 7 bases at V and 6 bases at J, with 21 bases between the two ends. Germline values: CDR1 LNHDA, CDR2 SQIVND (reference sequence). The CDR3 length is 15 residues. DNA of the CDR3: TGTGCCAGTAAACCGTCGCCGCTTCGGACAGCTGAAGCTTTCTTT. Protein sequence: CASKPSPLRTAEAFF.

The V call is TRBV7-9, the J call TRBJ1-1; D is unclear. The germline CDR1 and CDR2 sequences are SEHNR and FQNEAQ (reference sequence). This CDR3 has 13 residues. V lost 3 bases and J 1 base, leaving 6 bases between the germline ends. The CDR3 protein is CASSLEGNTEAFF. In nucleotides, the CDR3 is TGTGCCAGCAGCTTGGAGGGGAACACTGAAGCTTTCTTT.

The genes are TRBV6-1 and TRBJ1-2; 7 nucleotides line up with TRBD1. CDR3 size: 17 residues. Germline V gene data show CDR1 as MNHNS and CDR2 as SASEGT. The trim removed 4 bases at V and 8 bases at J, leaving 19 bases unmatched. The CDR3 DNA is TGTGCCAGCAGTGGAGGGGTTCAGGGGACAGCCCTAATGGGCTACACCTTC. Translated, it gives CASSGGVQGTALMGYTF.